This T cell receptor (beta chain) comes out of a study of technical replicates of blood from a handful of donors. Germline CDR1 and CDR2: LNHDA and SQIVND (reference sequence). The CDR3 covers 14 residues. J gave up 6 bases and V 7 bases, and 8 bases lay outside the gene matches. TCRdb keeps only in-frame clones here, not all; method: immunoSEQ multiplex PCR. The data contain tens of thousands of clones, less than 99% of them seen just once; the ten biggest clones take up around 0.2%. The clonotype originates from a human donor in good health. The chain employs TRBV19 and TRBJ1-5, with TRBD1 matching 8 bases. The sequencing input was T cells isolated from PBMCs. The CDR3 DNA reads TGTGCCAGTAACTCAGGGGGCGCGGGTCAGCCCCAGCATTTT. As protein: CASNSGGAGQPQHF.